The 25 T cell receptor beta chains given below trace back to one sample, sequenced in a study of CD4 and CD8 cells across lung adenocarcinoma regions. TCRdb re-derived calls from the PCR reads in MiXCR, one entry per CDR3 protein. The sample carries over 15,000 distinct CDR3 sequences, approximately 50% recorded once. The sequenced material came from CD8+ T cells from the margin of a lung tumor. The receptors originated from a male donor with lung adenocarcinoma. The CD4 and CD8 labels of this study may be unreliable.

At least ten counts were recorded for this clonotype. This chain joins TRBV6-1 and TRBJ2-2; TRBD1 aligns across 7 bases. This CDR3 has 13 amino acids. Unmatched junction bases numbered 4, after V lost 7 bases and J lost 5 bases. The germline V gene encodes CDR1 MNHNS and CDR2 SASEGT. For the CDR3, the DNA is TGTGCCAGCAACAGGGGCGGTACCGGGGAGCTGTTTTTT. This sequence encodes CASNRGGTGELFF.

The CDR3 loop is CASSYLGPGQGWSGELFF. The CDR3 nucleotides are TGTGCCAGCAGTTACCTGGGCCCGGGACAGGGGTGGTCCGGGGAGCTGTTTTTT. V is TRBV6-5 and J is TRBJ2-2; 10 bases agree with TRBD1. The CDR3 extends over 18 amino acids. Germline CDR1 reads MNHEY; CDR2 reads SVGAGI. The ends lost 2 bases at V and 6 bases at J; junction bases unmatched: 12.

CDR3 sequence (DNA): TGTGCCGCCTCGGGGCAGGTCAGCAATCAGCCCCAGCATTTT. Translated, it gives CAASGQVSNQPQHF. The V gene is TRBV6-1, the J gene TRBJ1-5; D may be TRBD1 (5 bases). Germline CDR1 reads MNHNS; CDR2 reads SASEGT. This CDR3 region has 14 residues. V shed 11 bases and J shed 1 base, with 15 bases lying between them.

Many counts were recorded for this clonotype. The chain recombines TRBV6-1 with TRBJ2-7, with D unclear. V lost 6 bases to trimming and J lost 0 bases, with 12 bases between them. The CDR3 is made up of 14 amino acids. Looked up from germline, CDR1 is MNHNS and CDR2 is SASEGT. CDR3 coding DNA: TGTGCCAGCAGGGACCTAGTCGCCTCCTACGAGCAGTACTTC. It is translated as CASRDLVASYEQYF.

This clonotype came up many times. CDR3 sequence: CASSPRIKGQGFSTDTQYF. The CDR3 DNA reads as TGTGCCAGCAGCCCGCGAATCAAGGGACAGGGATTTAGCACAGATACGCAGTATTTT. The chain joins TRBV7-6 to TRBJ2-3, with 9 bases matching TRBD1. Germline-derived CDR1 and CDR2 are SGHVS and FNYEAQ. CDR3 length equals 19 residues. Unmatched junction bases numbered 15, after V lost 5 bases and J lost 0 bases.

The rearrangement joins TRBV14 to TRBJ2-1; no definite D call. The end of the DNA is better explained by TRBJ2-7, so the J call may be wrong. Per the germline V gene, CDR1 is SGHDN and CDR2 is FVKESK. This CDR3 is 15 amino acids long. CDR3: CASSQGHQPPYEQYF. The CDR3 DNA is TGTGCCAGCAGCCAAGGCCATCAGCCCCCCTACGAGCAGTACTTC.

The chain has TRBV6-1 and TRBJ2-4; D gene ambiguous. The length of the CDR3 is 15 residues. Trimming cost V 8 bases and J 12 bases, with 26 bases left between them. Germline V CDR1 and CDR2: MNHNS, SASEGT. CDR3 sequence (DNA): TGTGCCAGCGTCACGGTCGGACGAGCCAAAGACACTCAGTACTTC. This codes for CASVTVGRAKDTQYF.

The chain carries TRBV10-2 and TRBJ2-3; 7 bases align to TRBD1. The end of the DNA is better explained by TRBJ2-5, so the J call may be wrong. Germline lookup yields CDR1 WSHSY and CDR2 SAAADI. The CDR3 loop spans 14 amino acids. The CDR3 loop is CASSRPDRKETQYF. In DNA form, the CDR3 reads TGCGCCAGCAGCAGACCGGACAGGAAAGAGACCCAGTACTTC.

This clonotype showed up just a few times. The V call is TRBV6-2 or TRBV6-3, the J call TRBJ2-3; D is unclear. Trimming cost V 10 bases and J 0 bases, with 17 bases left between them. The CDR3 loop spans 15 amino acids. CDR1 is MNHEY, CDR2 SVGEGT, per germline. The CDR3 region has the DNA TGTGCCACCACCGACTCTTCCCTTAGCACAGATACGCAGTATTTT. Protein sequence: CATTDSSLSTDTQYF.

This rearrangement joins TRBV11-2 to TRBJ2-3; the D gene could be TRBD1 or TRBD2 (7 bases each). The germline gives CDR1 SGHAT, CDR2 FQNNGV. CDR3 length: 16 residues. Deletions cut 6 bases from V and 12 bases from J, with 28 bases between. CDR3 DNA sequence: TGTGCCAGCAGGGGGGGGAGGGGGCGGGACGAGGGGACCCAGTATTTT. Its translation: CASRGGRGRDEGTQYF.

In this sample, this clonotype is medium-sized. The chain's CDR3 is CASSERGDRIYINGYTF. CDR3 coding DNA: TGTGCCAGCAGTGAACGGGGGGACAGAATTTATATCAATGGCTACACCTTC. The rearrangement uses TRBV6-1 and TRBJ1-2, with TRBD1 matching over 7 bases. The CDR3 has 17 residues. The junction had 15 bases not matched to a gene; V was cut back by 2 bases and J by 6 bases. Germline-derived CDR1 and CDR2 are MNHNS and SASEGT.

V is TRBV7-2 and J is TRBJ2-1; D is possibly TRBD1 (6 bases). Gene TRBJ2-7 matches the end of the DNA better, so the J call may be wrong. CDR3 length: 17 residues. CDR1 and CDR2 (germline): SGHTA, FQGNSA. The CDR3 is CASSFARTSTGSYEQYF. CDR3 nucleotides: TGTGCCAGCAGCTTCGCCCGAACCTCCACAGGGTCCTACGAGCAGTACTTC.

This rearrangement joins TRBV6-1 to TRBJ2-1, with 9 bases aligning to TRBD2. The CDR3 has 17 amino acids. Germline assignment: CDR1 MNHNS and CDR2 SASEGT. Trimming cost V 7 bases and J 6 bases; bases outside gene matches: 16. The CDR3 coding sequence is TGTGCCAGCACCGACCCTGGGCTAGCGGGACATCCCAATGAGCAGTTCTTC. It encodes CASTDPGLAGHPNEQFF.

Comment on this clonotype: A read error may produce the germline difference seen at one junction end. The chain uses TRBV6-1 and TRBJ2-5; TRBD2 might be the D (7 bases). CDR1 is MNHNS and CDR2 is SASEGT in the germline V gene. The CDR3 is made up of 16 amino acids. The chain's CDR3 is CASGGAGGGDGETQYF. In DNA, the CDR3 is TGTGCCAGCGGGGGGGCCGGGGGCGGGGACGGGGAGACGCAGTACTTC.

A remark on this clonotype: This CDR3 fails to terminate in the conserved phenylalanine or tryptophan, so it likely reflects a read error. The chain couples TRBV6-1 to TRBJ2-5; no definite D call. Germline CDR1 and CDR2: MNHNS and SASEGT. This CDR3 has 16 amino acids. V lost 2 bases to trimming and J lost 4 bases, with 17 bases between them. The CDR3 DNA reads TGTGCCAGCAGTGAATGGTACGCAGGCGGAAGAGAGACCCAGTACTCG. The encoded protein is CASSEWYAGGRETQYS.

The chain is built from TRBV12-3 or TRBV12-4 and TRBJ2-1; D is possibly TRBD1 (6 bases). The better agreement between TRBJ2-5 and the DNA end casts doubt on the J call. CDR3 length: 16 amino acids. CDR3 in amino acids: CASSIQTGGQGETQYF. The CDR3 DNA follows: TGTGCCAGCAGTATCCAAACTGGGGGCCAGGGAGAGACCCAGTACTTC.

This clonotype was seen ten or more times. The gene calls are TRBV6-5 and TRBJ2-1, with TRBD2 matching over 8 bases. The J call may not be correct, given that the DNA end is closer to TRBJ2-7. Germline CDR1 MNHEY, CDR2 SVGAGI. The CDR3 covers 16 residues. CDR3 amino acids: CASSYSTSGPAYEQYF. CDR3 DNA: TGTGCCAGCAGTTACTCAACTAGCGGTCCCGCCTACGAGCAGTACTTC.

With respect to this clonotype: The junction departs from germline at one end; a sequencing error may be responsible. The chain couples TRBV27 to TRBJ2-5; D is uncertain. Germline assignment: CDR1 MNHEY and CDR2 SMNVEV (reference sequence). The CDR3 length is 17 residues. The CDR3 DNA follows: TGTGCCAGCAGTTCGCGACTTGGCGGCACCGCCCCAGATACCCAGTACTTT. It codes for CASSSRLGGTAPDTQYF.

Concerning this clonotype itself: One junction end does not reproduce the germline sequence, and a read error may be involved. The V and J genes are TRBV10-1 and TRBJ2-2, with D possibly TRBD2 on 6 matching bases. Looked up from germline, CDR1 is WNHNN and CDR2 is SYGVQD (reference sequence). The CDR3 length is 14 residues. The CDR3 region has the DNA TGCGCCAGCAGCCCGGGAGAGTGTTCCGGGGCGCTGTTTTTT. Its translation is CASSPGECSGALFF.

The table lists this clonotype with a few counts. The chain uses TRBV6-1 and TRBJ2-4, with no clear D. Germline CDR1 reads MNHNS; CDR2 reads SASEGT. The germline V and J ends were trimmed by 5 bases and 13 bases, with 24 bases remaining between them. The length of the CDR3 is 15 residues. CDR3: CASSPWPSAKNTQYF. CDR3 DNA sequence: TGTGCCAGCAGTCCGTGGCCGTCAGCCAAAAATACGCAGTACTTC.

The J gene is TRBJ2-1, the V gene TRBV6-1, with a weak D call TRBD2 (6 bases). CDR1 and CDR2 from the germline V gene are MNHNS and SASEGT. The CDR3 is made up of 15 amino acids. V lost 6 bases, J lost 8 bases, and 20 bases lay in between. The CDR3 region is CASRGRLVHEDEQFF. In DNA form, the CDR3 reads TGTGCCAGCAGGGGTAGACTAGTCCATGAGGATGAGCAGTTCTTC.

This clonotype was found many times. The V call is TRBV7-8, the J call TRBJ2-5; 10 nucleotides line up with TRBD1. Germline values: CDR1 SGHVS, CDR2 FQNEAQ. V lost 1 base to trimming and J lost 4 bases; unmatched junction nucleotides: 3. The CDR3 spans 15 residues. In DNA form, the CDR3 reads TGTGCCAGCAGCTTAGGAGGGACAGGGGTAGAGACCCAGTACTTC. Encoded protein: CASSLGGTGVETQYF.

This clonotype was seen a handful of times. This chain links TRBV6-1 with TRBJ2-3; D is tentatively TRBD1 or TRBD2 (5 bases each). The V end lost 3 bases, the J end lost 1 base, and 8 bases lay between the germline ends. Germline CDR1 is MNHNS and CDR2 is SASEGT. The CDR3 runs 14 residues. The CDR3 reads CASSERGRTDTQYF. In nucleotides, the CDR3 is TGTGCCAGCAGTGAGAGGGGACGCACAGATACGCAGTATTTT.

The chain is built from TRBV7-6 and TRBJ2-1, with TRBD2 matching 7 bases. The ends lost 5 bases at V and 0 bases at J; junction bases unmatched: 7. CDR3 length: 16 residues. Germline V gene lookup returns CDR1 SGHVS and CDR2 FNYEAQ. The CDR3 region has the DNA TGTGCCAGCAGCCCGTTTGGCGGGAGCTCCTACAATGAGCAGTTCTTC. This codes for CASSPFGGSSYNEQFF.

Points on this clonotype: This may be a read error: a much more frequent sequence differs by one nucleotide. This chain uses TRBV27 with TRBJ2-3; no firm D call. Germline CDR1 is MNHEY and CDR2 is SMNVEV (reference sequence). The CDR3 is made up of 13 amino acids. Here the CDR3 reads CASSPTNYNEQLF. The CDR3 region has the DNA TGTGCCAGCAGTCCCACTAATTACAATGAGCAGCTCTTC.